The 25 T cell receptor beta chains reported below all come from one sample, sequenced in a study of T and B cells in COVID-19 patients. From blood, roughly 250-550 ng of genomic DNA served as TRB template. BIOMED2 TRB-A/B primer pools were used in multiplex TRB PCR. TCRdb reprocessed the multiplex PCR reads via MiXCR and lists one record per CDR3 protein. The data show some 14,000 distinct CDR3 sequences, roughly 28% seen once. Sequencing was performed on blood. These receptors were obtained from a human donor who had recovered from COVID-19.

This clonotype is labeled as medium-sized. V is TRBV30 and J is TRBJ1-2, with D perhaps matching TRBD1 (5 bases). CDR1 and CDR2 (germline): GTSNPN, SVGIG (reference sequence). The CDR3 totals 12 residues. Deletions cut 2 bases from V and 11 bases from J, with 15 bases between. The CDR3, as DNA: TGTGCCTGGAGTCTGACAGCCCGAGAGTACACCTTC. The encoded protein is CAWSLTAREYTF. Full variable domain (remainder filled in from reference TRBV30 and TRBJ1-2): SQTIHQWPATLVQPVGSPLSLECTVEGTSNPNLYWYRQAAGRGLQLLFYSVGIGQISSEVPQNLSASRPQDRQFILSSKKLLLSDSGFYLCAWSLTAREYTFGSGTRLTVV.

The rearrangement uses TRBV29-1 and TRBJ2-6; TRBD1 matches 8 bases. With V trimmed by 5 bases and J by 2 bases, 8 bases remained unmatched. Germline loops: CDR1 SQVTM, CDR2 ANQGSEA. The CDR3 covers 16 residues. The CDR3 region is CSVWAAGGPGANVLTF. The CDR3 DNA is TGCAGCGTTTGGGCGGCAGGGGGCCCTGGGGCCAACGTCCTGACTTTC.

This clonotype was counted at least ten times. This rearrangement joins TRBV19 to TRBJ1-5; maybe TRBD1 (6 bases). From germline, CDR1 is LNHDA and CDR2 SQIVND (reference sequence). The V and J ends lost 1 base and 3 bases respectively, with 13 bases between them. The CDR3 extends over 16 amino acids. CDR3 region: CASSIGGLGANQPQHF. For the CDR3, the DNA is TGTGCCAGTAGTATAGGGGGGCTGGGGGCCAATCAGCCCCAGCATTTT.

The chain links TRBV5-8 to TRBJ2-7, with a weak D call TRBD1 (6 bases). CDR1 is SGHTS, CDR2 YDEGEE, per germline. The ends were cut back, 2 bases at V and 1 base at J, with 7 bases in the middle. The CDR3 spans 13 residues. The CDR3 DNA reads TGTGCCAGCAGCTTAGGACAGTCCTACGAGCAGTACTTC. Its translation: CASSLGQSYEQYF.

This clonotype was seen a few times. The chain links TRBV18 to TRBJ1-1, with a weak D call TRBD1 (5 bases). V lost 4 bases and J lost 2, with 11 bases in between. There are 14 residues in the CDR3. Per germline, CDR1 KGHSH and CDR2 LQKENI. CDR3 sequence: CASSRLDSNTEAFF. The CDR3 bases are TGTGCCAGCTCACGCCTAGACAGTAACACTGAAGCTTTCTTT.

This clonotype was recorded a few times. The CDR3 DNA reads as TGCAGTGCTAGAGTCCAAGCCGGGGAGCTGTTTTTT. It specifies CSARVQAGELFF. The J gene is TRBJ2-2, the V gene TRBV20-1, with no clear D. Trimming removed 1 base from V and 6 bases from J, with 6 bases in between. CDR1 is DFQATT, CDR2 SNEGSKA, per germline (reference sequence). The CDR3 length is 12 residues.

This clonotype was recorded at least ten times. The V call is TRBV6-5, the J call TRBJ1-4, with a weak D call TRBD1 (5 bases). CDR3 size: 14 residues. V was trimmed by 7 bases and J by 5 bases, leaving 14 bases between them. Looked up from germline, CDR1 is MNHEY and CDR2 is SVGAGI. For the CDR3, the DNA is TGTGCCAGCAAAGACCAGGGATGGAATGAAAAACTGTTTTTT. Translation gives CASKDQGWNEKLFF.

This clonotype ranks as medium-sized. The rearrangement uses TRBV27 and TRBJ2-7; no clear D. Germline V gives CDR1 MNHEY, CDR2 SMNVEV (reference sequence). The V and J ends lost 4 bases and 1 base respectively, with 2 bases between them. The CDR3 spans 11 residues. DNA of the CDR3: TGTGCCAGCAGTTCATCCTACGAGCAGTACTTC. This codes for CASSSSYEQYF.

This clonotype was seen ten or more times. The rearrangement uses TRBV19 and TRBJ1-5; no definite D call. V was clipped by 3 bases and J by 1 base, with 10 bases between them. Germline values: CDR1 LNHDA, CDR2 SQIVND (reference sequence). The CDR3 is 15 residues long. CDR3 residues: CASSMEDRSNQPQHF. The CDR3 DNA sequence: TGTGCCAGTAGTATGGAGGACCGGAGCAATCAGCCCCAGCATTTT.

Here the CDR3 reads CASSGFSGRNTEAFF. The CDR3 nucleotides read TGTGCCAGCAGTGGCTTTTCGGGACGGAACACTGAAGCTTTCTTT. V and J are TRBV25-1 and TRBJ1-1; TRBD1 is a possible D gene (5 bases). Germline loops: CDR1 MGHDK, CDR2 SYGVNS. The ends were cut back, 4 bases at V and 1 base at J, with 13 bases in the middle. This CDR3 region has 15 residues.

This clonotype has more than one count but fewer than ten. The chain carries TRBV6-1 and TRBJ2-3; TRBD2 aligns across 9 bases. This CDR3 region has 16 residues. V was clipped by 6 bases and J by 2 bases; unmatched bases: 9. CDR1 and CDR2 from the germline V gene are MNHNS and SASEGT. The chain's CDR3 is CASRKGASGNTDTQYF. The CDR3 region has the DNA TGTGCCAGCAGGAAAGGGGCTAGCGGGAACACAGATACGCAGTATTTT.

This clonotype is termed medium-sized. The chain is built from TRBV15 and TRBJ2-7, with 9 bases lining up with TRBD2. Germline CDR1 reads LNHNV; CDR2 reads YYDKDF (reference sequence). CDR3 length equals 15 residues. V lost 0 bases to trimming and J lost 7 bases; unmatched junction nucleotides: 7. The CDR3 nucleotides are TGTGCCACCAGCAGAGAGCGAGCGGGAGGAGGGGAGCAGTACTTC. The encoded protein is CATSRERAGGGEQYF.

By frequency in the sample, this clonotype is medium-sized. The chain carries TRBV13 and TRBJ2-1; 10 nucleotides align to TRBD2. Germline loops: CDR1 PRHDT, CDR2 FYEKMQ (reference sequence). Trimming took 4 bases from V and 7 from J; bases not matched to a gene: 7. This CDR3 spans 15 amino acids. CDR3 amino acids: CASSSQREGWNEQFF. In nucleotides, the CDR3 is TGTGCCAGCAGCTCACAGCGGGAGGGCTGGAATGAGCAGTTCTTC.

This clonotype is judged medium-sized. The chain couples TRBV6-1 to TRBJ1-4; 7 nucleotides line up with TRBD1. The CDR3 is 15 amino acids. With 2 bases clipped from V and 2 bases from J, the junction kept 2 bases outside the gene matches. Germline loops: CDR1 MNHNS, CDR2 SASEGT. Here the CDR3 DNA reads TGTGCCAGCAGTGAATCACAGGGGACTAATGAAAAACTGTTTTTT. This sequence encodes CASSESQGTNEKLFF.

This clonotype showed up many times. The J gene is TRBJ2-7, the V gene TRBV10-3, with 15 bases fitting TRBD2. CDR3 length: 16 residues. Germline loops: CDR1 ENHRY, CDR2 SYGVKD. V gave up 6 bases and J gave up 2 bases; unmatched junction bases: 5. The CDR3 DNA is TGTGCCATCAGCCCCGGGACTAGCGGGAGGCCCTACGAGCAGTACTTC. Translation gives CAISPGTSGRPYEQYF.

This clonotype has a count of ten or more. The V call is TRBV6-5, the J call TRBJ2-2, with 11 bases aligning to TRBD2. V gave up 5 bases and J gave up 4 bases; unmatched junction bases: 3. CDR3 size: 15 residues. Germline V gives CDR1 MNHEY, CDR2 SVGAGI. The CDR3 nucleotides are TGTGCCAGCAGTAAACTAGCGGGAGTCACCGGGGAGCTGTTTTTT. Protein product: CASSKLAGVTGELFF.

The chain carries TRBV19 and TRBJ2-7, with TRBD1 matching over 9 bases. CDR3 size: 15 residues. After removal of 3 bases from V and 2 bases from J, the junction contained 5 bases not matched to a gene. Germline loops: CDR1 LNHDA, CDR2 SQIVND (reference sequence). The chain's CDR3 is CASSIPGTGTYEQYF. As DNA, the CDR3 is TGTGCCAGTAGTATCCCCGGGACAGGGACCTACGAGCAGTACTTC.

Many counts were recorded for this clonotype. The rearrangement links TRBV27 to TRBJ2-5; D is possibly TRBD2 (6 bases). CDR1 MNHEY and CDR2 SMNVEV come from the germline V gene (reference sequence). Trimming took 3 bases from V and 5 from J, leaving 16 bases between them. The CDR3 length is 15 residues. Written as DNA, the CDR3 is TGTGCCAGCAGTTTGAGGGAGGCCACAAGGGAGACCCAGTACTTC. Amino acids: CASSLREATRETQYF.

By sample share, this clonotype is medium-sized. This sequence joins TRBV19 and TRBJ2-1; the D is unclear. The CDR3 has 13 amino acids. Trimming shortened V by 1 base and J by 5 bases, and 6 bases separated the two germline ends. The germline V gene has CDR1 LNHDA and CDR2 SQIVND (reference sequence). CDR3: CASSIVTDNEQFF. Here the CDR3 DNA reads TGTGCCAGTAGTATAGTCACAGACAATGAGCAGTTCTTC.

The chain has TRBV12-3 or TRBV12-4 and TRBJ2-7; the match to TRBD1 covers 9 bases. The CDR3 is 14 residues long. J gave up 4 bases and V 6 bases, and 7 bases lay outside the gene matches. The CDR3 loop is CASRLTGGRYEQYF. Here the CDR3 DNA reads TGTGCCAGCAGACTAACAGGGGGCAGATACGAGCAGTACTTC.

This chain links TRBV5-1 with TRBJ2-1; no clear D gene. Trimming cost V 4 bases and J 4 bases, with 12 bases left between them. The length of the CDR3 is 14 residues. Germline assignment: CDR1 SGHRS and CDR2 YFSETQ. This CDR3 reads CASSPNGRYNEQFF. The CDR3 DNA reads as TGCGCCAGCAGCCCCAACGGGCGTTACAATGAGCAGTTCTTC. Full variable domain (rest looked up from reference TRBV5-1 and TRBJ2-1): KAGVTQTPRYLIKTRGQQVTLSCSPISGHRSVSWYQQTPGQGLQFLFEYFSETQRNKGNFPGRFSGRQFSNSRSEMNVSTLELGDSALYLCASSPNGRYNEQFFGPGTRLTVL.

This clonotype was seen a few times. The gene calls are TRBV15 and TRBJ1-2; D is undetermined. This CDR3 is 13 amino acids long. Deletions cut 5 bases from V and 0 bases from J, with 7 bases between. Per the germline V gene, CDR1 is LNHNV and CDR2 is YYDKDF (reference sequence). The CDR3 region is CATSDGANYGYTF. CDR3 bases: TGTGCCACCAGCGACGGAGCTAACTATGGCTACACCTTC.

The chain employs TRBV5-1 and TRBJ2-1; the match to TRBD2 covers 8 bases. With V trimmed by 4 bases and J by 2 bases, 5 bases remained unmatched. The CDR3 is 15 amino acids. Germline loops: CDR1 SGHRS, CDR2 YFSETQ. CDR3 residues: CASSTTSAAYNEQFF. The CDR3 bases are TGCGCCAGCAGCACGACTAGCGCCGCCTACAATGAGCAGTTCTTC.

The chain links TRBV5-5 to TRBJ1-2; no clear D gene. The CDR3 has 14 amino acids. V lost 0 bases to trimming and J lost 5 bases, with 11 bases between them. Germline CDR1 and CDR2: SGHKS and YYEKEE (reference sequence). CDR3 in amino acids: CASSLGSLGYGYTF. The CDR3 nucleotides read TGTGCCAGCAGCTTGGGGTCCCTTGGGTATGGCTACACCTTC.

This chain uses TRBV11-2 with TRBJ2-5; weak D call: TRBD1 (5 bases). The CDR3 has 14 residues. Trimming stripped 5 bases from V and 5 bases from J, with 15 bases between. The germline V gene encodes CDR1 SGHAT and CDR2 FQNNGV. The CDR3 spells CASSQIGVGETQYF. The DNA of the CDR3 is TGTGCCAGCAGCCAGATAGGGGTTGGTGAGACCCAGTACTTC.